This entry lists 15 T cell receptor beta chains sequenced from one sample in a study of response to subunit inactivated influenza vaccine. TCRdb processed the RT-PCR reads anew with MiXCR; each CDR3 protein has one entry. The repertoire consists of fewer than 600,000 distinct CDR3 sequences, with around 7.9% occurring once and the leading ten covering under 15%. The specimen was PBMCs from blood, collected approximately 25 months after vaccination. The origin of the receptors is a man aged 50 to 69 who received an inactivated influenza vaccine.

The rearrangement joins TRBV7-9 to TRBJ2-3, with 7 bases lining up with TRBD1. The CDR3 contains 17 residues. Germline CDR1 is SEHNR and CDR2 is FQNEAQ (reference sequence). The V and J ends lost 0 bases and 0 bases, in that order; junction bases with no gene match: 6. CDR3 DNA sequence: TGTGCCAGCAGCTTAGCGACCGGGACAGATAGCACAGATACGCAGTATTTT. This codes for CASSLATGTDSTDTQYF.

This clonotype occurred many times. The J gene is TRBJ1-5, the V gene TRBV12-3 or TRBV12-4, with D tentatively TRBD1 (5 bases). V lost 1 base and J lost 0, with 7 bases in between. The CDR3 totals 15 residues. Here the CDR3 DNA reads TGTGCCAGCAGTTTAGGGGGCAGTAGCAATCAGCCCCAGCATTTT. Protein sequence: CASSLGGSSNQPQHF.

In its sample, this clonotype was seen many times. The chain joins TRBV7-9 to TRBJ2-4, with a weak D call TRBD2 (6 bases). Trimming left V 2 bases short and J 11 bases short, with 13 bases between. Germline V lookup: CDR1 SEHNR, CDR2 FQNEAQ (reference sequence). The CDR3 covers 13 residues. The CDR3 sequence is CASSLMTPGVQYF. Written as DNA, the CDR3 is TGTGCCAGCAGCTTAATGACGCCGGGAGTTCAGTACTTC.

This clonotype has a handful of counts. V usage is TRBV12-3 or TRBV12-4 and J usage is TRBJ2-7, with 10 positions matching TRBD2. The CDR3 runs 15 residues. J gave up 3 bases and V 2 bases, and 4 bases lay outside the gene matches. The CDR3 loop is CASSLSQRGGYEQYF. The CDR3 DNA follows: TGTGCCAGCAGTTTAAGTCAGCGGGGGGGCTACGAGCAGTACTTC.

This rearrangement joins TRBV23-1 to TRBJ2-7, with D perhaps given as TRBD1 or TRBD2 (5 bases each). TRBV23-1 is given ORF status, its function remaining uncertain. The CDR3 spans 12 residues. Trimming cost V 7 bases and J 5 bases, with 12 bases left between them. The CDR3 nucleotides read TGCGCCAGCAAGCTAAGGGACCACGAGCAGTACTTC. As protein: CASKLRDHEQYF.

This clonotype was recorded a few times. V is TRBV7-2 and J is TRBJ1-6; no definite D call. The CDR3 has 15 residues. V gave up 4 bases and J gave up 0 bases, with 7 bases separating them. Germline V gene lookup returns CDR1 SGHTA and CDR2 FQGNSA. CDR3 in amino acids: CASSSQSSYNSPLHF. In nucleotides, the CDR3 is TGTGCCAGCAGCTCGCAGAGCTCCTATAATTCACCCCTCCACTTT.

The rearrangement joins TRBV20-1 to TRBJ2-1, with 14 bases fitting TRBD2. J was trimmed by 9 bases and V by 5 bases; bases with no gene match: 9. The CDR3 covers 15 residues. Germline V CDR1 and CDR2: DFQATT, SNEGSKA (reference sequence). CDR3 DNA: TGCAGTGCTCGGGGAGGGACTAGCGGGAGTGGTGAGCAGTTCTTC. Protein sequence: CSARGGTSGSGEQFF.

The table lists this clonotype with a few counts. The chain links TRBV12-3 or TRBV12-4 to TRBJ2-1; TRBD2 aligns across 11 bases. The CDR3 is made up of 14 amino acids. V lost 6 bases and J lost 9; bases outside the gene matches: 7. The CDR3 here is CASRSGLAGGEQFF. The CDR3 DNA sequence: TGTGCCAGCAGGAGTGGGCTAGCGGGAGGTGAGCAGTTCTTC.

This chain connects TRBV9 to TRBJ2-3; 9 bases are shared with TRBD1. Germline CDR1 and CDR2: SGDLS and YYNGEE. The J segment lost 5 bases and the V segment lost 2 bases, leaving 6 bases of the junction unmatched. The CDR3 has 15 residues. The CDR3 sequence is CASSVRDRAEDTQYF. CDR3 nucleotides: TGTGCCAGCAGCGTTAGGGACAGGGCGGAAGATACGCAGTATTTT.

The chain has TRBV5-1 and TRBJ2-4; 12 nucleotides line up with TRBD1. With 5 bases clipped from V and 0 bases from J, the junction kept 12 bases outside the gene matches. The V gene's germline CDR1 is SGHRS and CDR2 YFSETQ. This CDR3 contains 19 residues. The CDR3 protein is CASSPGTGGAYRAKNIQYF. The CDR3 DNA reads TGCGCCAGCAGTCCCGGGACAGGGGGCGCCTATAGAGCCAAAAACATTCAGTACTTC.

The chain is built from TRBV7-2 and TRBJ2-7, with D maybe TRBD2 (5 bases). Trimming removed 4 bases from V and 1 base from J, with 17 bases in between. The CDR3 contains 16 residues. Germline CDR1 and CDR2: SGHTA and FQGNSA. The CDR3 coding sequence is TGTGCCAGCAGCTGGAACCTCGGGAAGCGGTCCTACGAGCAGTACTTC. It codes for CASSWNLGKRSYEQYF.

In this sample, this clonotype turned up a few times. The V and J genes are TRBV29-1 and TRBJ2-1, with 13 bases that match TRBD2. The J segment lost 9 bases and the V segment lost 8 bases, leaving 7 bases of the junction unmatched. Looked up from germline, CDR1 is SQVTM and CDR2 is ANQGSEA. There are 13 residues in the CDR3. The CDR3 region has the DNA TGCAGCTACGGACTAGCGGGAGATGGTGAGCAGTTCTTC. It encodes CSYGLAGDGEQFF.

This clonotype was counted many times. V gene TRBV2 combines with J gene TRBJ1-2, with D hard to call. There are 14 residues in the CDR3. Germline loops: CDR1 SNHLY, CDR2 FYNNEI. V lost 7 bases to trimming and J lost 2 bases, with 14 bases between them. CDR3 DNA sequence: TGTGCCAGCACAAGGAACGCAGTAAACTATGGCTACACCTTC. Translated, it gives CASTRNAVNYGYTF.

The chain employs TRBV12-3 or TRBV12-4 and TRBJ2-1; D unresolved. This CDR3 is built from 16 residues. The V end lost 3 bases, the J end lost 1 base, and 13 bases lay between the germline ends. Here the CDR3 reads CASSLVPQDSYNEQFF. The CDR3 DNA follows: TGTGCCAGCAGTTTGGTCCCCCAGGATTCCTACAATGAGCAGTTCTTC.

This clonotype appeared a few times. The chain links TRBV3-1 to TRBJ1-6, with unresolved D. The CDR3 is made up of 14 amino acids. Germline values: CDR1 LGHDT, CDR2 YNNKEL (reference sequence). The V end was cut by 1 base, the J end by 7 bases, with 8 bases between. The CDR3 sequence is CASSQVNSNSPLHF. The DNA of the CDR3 is TGTGCCAGCAGCCAAGTTAACAGCAATTCACCCCTCCACTTT.